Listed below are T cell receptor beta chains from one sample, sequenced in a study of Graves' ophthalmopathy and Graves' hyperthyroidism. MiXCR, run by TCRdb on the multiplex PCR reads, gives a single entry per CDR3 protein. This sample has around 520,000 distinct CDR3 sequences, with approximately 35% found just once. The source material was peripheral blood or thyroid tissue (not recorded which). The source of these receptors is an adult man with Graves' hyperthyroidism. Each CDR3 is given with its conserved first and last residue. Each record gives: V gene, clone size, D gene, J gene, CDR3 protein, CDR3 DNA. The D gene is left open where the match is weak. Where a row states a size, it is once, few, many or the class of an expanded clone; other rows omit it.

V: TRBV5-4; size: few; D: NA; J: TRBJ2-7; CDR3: CASSLGAGTLGSYEQYF; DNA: TGTGCCAGCAGCTTGGGGGCCGGGACATTGGGATCCTACGAGCAGTACTTC
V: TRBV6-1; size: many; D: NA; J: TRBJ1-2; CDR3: CASSEQVGYTF; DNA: TGTGCCAGCAGTGAACAGGTTGGCTACACCTTC
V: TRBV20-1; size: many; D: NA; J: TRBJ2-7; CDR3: CSARHRNYEQYF; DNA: TGCAGTGCTAGACACAGAAACTACGAGCAGTACTTC
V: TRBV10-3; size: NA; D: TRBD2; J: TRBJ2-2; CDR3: CAISEPGLAGTGELFF; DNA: TGTGCCATCAGTGAGCCGGGACTAGCGGGCACCGGGGAGCTGTTTTTT
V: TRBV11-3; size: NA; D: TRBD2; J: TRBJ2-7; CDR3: CASSPQRGGYYEQYF; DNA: TGTGCCAGCAGCCCCCAGCGGGGGGGTTACTACGAGCAGTACTTC
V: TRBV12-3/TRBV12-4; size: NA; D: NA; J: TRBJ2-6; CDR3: CASSSTASLNVLTF; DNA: TGTGCCAGCAGTTCAACAGCTTCCCTAAACGTCCTGACTTTC
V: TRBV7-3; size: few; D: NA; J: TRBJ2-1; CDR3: CASSKGAETEQFF; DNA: TGTGCCAGCAGCAAGGGAGCGGAAACTGAGCAGTTCTTC
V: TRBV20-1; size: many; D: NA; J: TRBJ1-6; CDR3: CSASTGFGSYNSPLHF; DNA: TGCAGTGCGAGCACAGGGTTTGGGTCCTATAATTCACCCCTCCACTTT
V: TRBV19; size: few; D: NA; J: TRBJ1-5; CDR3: CASSTLKQPQHF; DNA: TGTGCCAGTAGTACCCTGAAACAGCCCCAGCATTTT
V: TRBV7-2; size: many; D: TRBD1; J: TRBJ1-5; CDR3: CASSLLPTGVGRPQHF; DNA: TGTGCCAGCAGCTTATTACCTACAGGGGTTGGTCGGCCCCAGCATTTT
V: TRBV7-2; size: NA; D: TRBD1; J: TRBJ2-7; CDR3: CASSWDRDSYEQYF; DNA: TGTGCCAGCAGCTGGGACAGGGATTCTTACGAGCAGTACTTC
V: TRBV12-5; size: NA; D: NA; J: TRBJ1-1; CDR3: CASTTPGTANTEAFF; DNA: TGTGCCAGCACCACTCCCGGGACTGCGAACACTGAAGCTTTCTTT
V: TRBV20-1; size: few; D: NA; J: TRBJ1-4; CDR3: CSARVPLGEKLFF; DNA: TGCAGTGCTCGGGTTCCTCTGGGTGAAAAACTGTTTTTT
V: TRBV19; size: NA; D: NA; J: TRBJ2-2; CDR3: CASRLRVGELFF; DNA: TGTGCCAGTAGGCTCAGGGTCGGGGAGCTGTTTTTT
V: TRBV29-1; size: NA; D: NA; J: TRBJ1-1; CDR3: CSVRTNTEAFF; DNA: TGCAGCGTACGCACGAACACTGAAGCTTTCTTT
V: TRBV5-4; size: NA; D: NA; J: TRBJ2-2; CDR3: CASSFPGAGNTGELFF; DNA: TGTGCCAGCAGCTTCCCAGGGGCGGGGAACACCGGGGAGCTGTTTTTT
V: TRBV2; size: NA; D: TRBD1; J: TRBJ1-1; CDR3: CASSQPGTGAAFF; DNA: TGTGCCAGCAGCCAGCCCGGGACAGGGGCCGCTTTCTTT
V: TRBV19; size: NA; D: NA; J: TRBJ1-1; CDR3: CASSIPTEEAFF; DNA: TGTGCCAGTAGTATCCCCACCGAAGAAGCTTTCTTT
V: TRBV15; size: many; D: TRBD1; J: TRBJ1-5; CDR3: CATSSPGQGEVRNQPQHF; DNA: TGTGCCACCAGCAGTCCAGGACAGGGGGAAGTTCGCAATCAGCCCCAGCATTTT
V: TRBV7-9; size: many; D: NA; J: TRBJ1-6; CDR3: CASSLGQGLHF; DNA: TGTGCCAGCAGCTTGGGGCAGGGGCTCCACTTT
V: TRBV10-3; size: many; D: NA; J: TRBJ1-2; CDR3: CAISDLNPAGSGYTF; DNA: TGTGCCATCAGTGATTTGAACCCAGCAGGGTCTGGCTACACCTTC
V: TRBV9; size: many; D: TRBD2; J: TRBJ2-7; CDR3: CASSVGGGGDYEQYF; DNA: TGTGCCAGCAGCGTAGGAGGCGGGGGGGACTACGAGCAGTACTTC
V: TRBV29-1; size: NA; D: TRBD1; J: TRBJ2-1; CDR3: CSVTIGTGYNEQFF; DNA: TGCAGCGTTACTATCGGGACAGGCTACAATGAGCAGTTCTTC
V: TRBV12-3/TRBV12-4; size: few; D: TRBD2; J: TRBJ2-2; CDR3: CASSLFSGASYNEQFF; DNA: TGTGCCAGCAGTTTATTTAGCGGGGCCTCCTACAATGAGCAGTTTTTT
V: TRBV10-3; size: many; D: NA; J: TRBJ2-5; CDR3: CAKGLGWETQYF; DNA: TGTGCCAAAGGATTGGGGTGGGAGACCCAGTACTTC
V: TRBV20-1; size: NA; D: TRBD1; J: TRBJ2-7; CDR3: CSATRDREDHEQYF; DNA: TGCAGTGCTACGAGGGACAGGGAGGACCACGAGCAGTACTTC
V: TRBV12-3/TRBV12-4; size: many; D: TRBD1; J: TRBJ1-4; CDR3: CASSRAGQGEKLFF; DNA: TGTGCCAGCAGCCGGGCGGGACAGGGTGAAAAACTGTTTTTT
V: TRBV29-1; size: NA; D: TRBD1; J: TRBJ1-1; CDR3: CSVGTGVGNTEAFF; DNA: TGCAGCGTTGGGACAGGGGTGGGTAACACTGAAGCTTTCTTT
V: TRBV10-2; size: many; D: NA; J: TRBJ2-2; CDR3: CASSEFPSATNTGELFF; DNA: TGCGCCAGCAGTGAATTCCCATCAGCTACGAACACCGGGGAGCTGTTTTTT
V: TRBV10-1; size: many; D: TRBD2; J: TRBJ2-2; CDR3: CASRDGTSRAGELFF; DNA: TGCGCCAGCAGGGACGGGACTAGCCGGGCCGGGGAGCTGTTTTTT
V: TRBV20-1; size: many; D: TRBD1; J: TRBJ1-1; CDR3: CSARVGTGKGEAFF; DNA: TGCAGTGCTAGGGTCGGGACAGGGAAGGGTGAAGCTTTCTTT
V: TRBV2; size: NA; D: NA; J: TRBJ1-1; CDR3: CASSGAQGVFGAFF; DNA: TGTGCCAGCAGTGGGGCGCAAGGGGTTTTTGGAGCTTTCTTT
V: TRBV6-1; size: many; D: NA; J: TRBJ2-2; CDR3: CASSGATSSTGELFF; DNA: TGTGCCAGCAGTGGAGCGACCTCGAGCACCGGGGAGCTGTTTTTT
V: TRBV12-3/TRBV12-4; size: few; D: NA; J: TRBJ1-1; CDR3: CASSSFVGSGAVAFF; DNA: TGTGCCAGCAGTTCTTTTGTGGGGTCGGGCGCGGTAGCTTTCTTT
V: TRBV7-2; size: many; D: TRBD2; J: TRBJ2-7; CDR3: CASSSGLAGDLRREQYF; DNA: TGTGCCAGCAGCTCGGGACTAGCGGGGGACCTCCGTCGGGAGCAGTACTTC
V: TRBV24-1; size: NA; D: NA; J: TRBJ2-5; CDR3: CATSGAGWGQETQYF; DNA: TGTGCCACCAGTGGTGCGGGGTGGGGGCAAGAGACCCAGTACTTC
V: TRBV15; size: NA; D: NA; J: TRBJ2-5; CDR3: CATSSAEKETQYF; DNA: TGTGCCACCAGCAGTGCCGAGAAAGAGACCCAGTACTTC
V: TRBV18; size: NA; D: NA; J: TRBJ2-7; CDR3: CASSPGGLAYEQYF; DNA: TGTGCCAGCTCACCCGGGGGACTGGCCTACGAGCAGTACTTC
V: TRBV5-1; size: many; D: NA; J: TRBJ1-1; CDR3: CASSVYRPPNTEAFF; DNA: TGCGCCAGCAGCGTATACAGACCCCCGAACACTGAAGCTTTCTTT
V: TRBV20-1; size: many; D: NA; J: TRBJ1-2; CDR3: CSARDPSNYGYTF; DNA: TGCAGTGCTAGGGACCCAAGTAACTATGGCTACACCTTC
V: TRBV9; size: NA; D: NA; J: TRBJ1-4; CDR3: CASSVAAGSEKLFF; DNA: TGTGCCAGCAGCGTAGCGGCAGGGAGTGAAAAACTGTTTTTT
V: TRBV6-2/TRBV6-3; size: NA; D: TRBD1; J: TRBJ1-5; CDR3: CASNTGAGYQETQHF; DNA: TGTGCCAGCAACACAGGGGCGGGGTACCAAGAGACCCAGCATTTT
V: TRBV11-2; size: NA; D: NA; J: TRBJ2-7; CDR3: CASSIGLQGKSYEQYF; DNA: TGTGCCAGCAGCATCGGACTCCAGGGGAAATCCTACGAGCAGTACTTC
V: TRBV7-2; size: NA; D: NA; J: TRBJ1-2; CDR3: CASSLVGGNTF; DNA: TGTGCCAGCAGCTTAGTGGGCGGCAACACCTTC
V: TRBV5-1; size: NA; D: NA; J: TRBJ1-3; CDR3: CASSLVAGPNTIYF; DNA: TGCGCCAGCAGCTTGGTGGCAGGGCCGAACACCATATATTTT
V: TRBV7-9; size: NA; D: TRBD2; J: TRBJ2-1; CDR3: CASSLDLASGDLEQFF; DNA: TGTGCCAGCAGCTTAGATTTGGCTAGCGGGGACTTGGAGCAGTTCTTC
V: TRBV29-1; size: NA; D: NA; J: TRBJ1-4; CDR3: CSVDVGTNEKLFF; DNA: TGCAGCGTTGACGTGGGCACTAATGAAAAACTGTTTTTT
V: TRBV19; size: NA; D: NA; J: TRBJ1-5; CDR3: CASSINWRNYSNQPQHF; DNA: TGTGCCAGTAGTATTAATTGGAGGAACTATAGCAATCAGCCCCAGCATTTT
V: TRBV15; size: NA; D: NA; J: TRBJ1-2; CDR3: CATSRESYGYTF; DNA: TGTGCCACCAGCAGAGAAAGCTATGGCTACACCTTC
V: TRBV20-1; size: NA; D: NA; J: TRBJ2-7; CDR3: CSASPLGAYEQYF; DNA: TGCAGTGCTAGTCCTCTGGGGGCCTACGAGCAGTACTTC
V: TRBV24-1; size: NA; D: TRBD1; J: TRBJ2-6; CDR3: CATDRGVGSGANVLTF; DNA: TGTGCCACCGACAGGGGGGTGGGCTCTGGGGCCAACGTCCTGACTTTC
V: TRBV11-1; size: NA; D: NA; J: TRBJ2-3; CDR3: CASSVGRDDTQYF; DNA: TGTGCCAGCAGCGTCGGGAGAGACGATACGCAGTATTTT
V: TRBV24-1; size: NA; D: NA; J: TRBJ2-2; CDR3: CATSDWGTNTGELFF; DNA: TGTGCCACCAGTGATTGGGGGACAAACACCGGGGAGCTGTTTTTT
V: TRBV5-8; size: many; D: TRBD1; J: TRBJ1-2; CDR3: CASSIWTGGRGYTF; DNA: TGTGCCAGCAGCATCTGGACAGGGGGGCGAGGCTACACCTTC
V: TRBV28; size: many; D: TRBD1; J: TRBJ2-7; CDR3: CASSPIRQGSEQYF; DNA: TGTGCCAGCAGTCCAATCCGACAGGGTTCCGAGCAGTACTTC
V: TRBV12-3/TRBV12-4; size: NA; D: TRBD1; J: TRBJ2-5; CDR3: CASSSTGANLGTQYF; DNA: TGTGCCAGCAGCTCAACAGGGGCCAATTTGGGGACCCAGTACTTC
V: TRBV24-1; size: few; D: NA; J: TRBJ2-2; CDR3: CATSEFRGVNTGELFF; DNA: TGTGCCACCAGTGAGTTCCGGGGCGTAAACACCGGGGAGCTGTTTTTT
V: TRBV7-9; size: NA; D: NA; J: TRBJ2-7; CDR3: CACSFQLEQYF; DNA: TGTGCCTGCAGCTTTCAGCTCGAGCAGTACTTC
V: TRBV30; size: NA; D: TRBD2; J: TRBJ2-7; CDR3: CAGTSGAYEQYF; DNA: TGTGCGGGGACTAGCGGCGCCTACGAGCAGTACTTC